This section outlines one T cell receptor (beta chain) sequence together with its context. The antigen remains undetermined. CDR3 length equals 16 residues. Germline-derived CDR1 and CDR2 are MDHEN and SYDVKM. Losses at the gene ends were 7 bases for V and 5 bases for J; bases not matched to a gene: 16. This entry comes from a study of T cell repertoires in cytomegalovirus infection. Whole-study findings and limits: There were carriers of CMV plus the relevant HLA, and cumulative public TCR beta family frequency identified them.

In TCRdb, the reads were re-called with MiXCR into one record per CDR3 protein. The sample lists about 740,000 distinct CDR3 sequences, about 40% seen once, with around 3% in the top ten. The sample comprised PBMCs. The chain recombines TRBV28 with TRBJ2-5; 7 bases match TRBD1. The receptor was isolated from a human donor in good health (CMV status not recorded). Some clones in this sample may be carry-over from other donors' samples. The CDR3 DNA sequence: TGTGCCAGCATCCCTAATAAGAGGGGGCGCAGGGAGACCCAGTACTTC. It specifies CASIPNKRGRRETQYF. The entire variable domain, with the rest obtained from reference TRBV28 and TRBJ2-5, is as follows: DVKVTQSSRYLVKRTGEKVFLECVQDMDHENMFWYRQDPGLGLRLIYFSYDVKMKEKGDIPEGYSVSREKKERFSLILESASTNQTSMYLCASIPNKRGRRETQYFGPGTRLLVL.